The 32 T cell receptor beta chains below were found in one sample sequenced in a study of blood T cell repertoires in COVID-19. TCRdb keeps only in-frame clones here, not all; method: immunoSEQ multiplex PCR. The sample holds 150,000 to 200,000 clones, approximately 82% seen once. Sample: PBMCs or T cells enriched from blood (not recorded which). Receptor source: a woman in her forties or fifties who had recovered from COVID-19.

This chain links TRBV27 with TRBJ1-5; D uncertain. The V gene lost 8 bases and the J gene lost 6 bases, with 23 bases spanning the gap. The CDR3 has 16 residues. Germline CDR1 is MNHEY and CDR2 is SMNVEV (reference sequence). CDR3 nucleotide sequence: TGTGCCAGCTCGCAGGAGGATTTGGATCTTTGTCAGCCCCAGCATTTT. It yields the protein CASSQEDLDLCQPQHF.

The chain carries TRBV18 and TRBJ1-2, with TRBD1 identical over 11 bases. Germline values: CDR1 KGHSH, CDR2 LQKENI. The J segment lost 4 bases and the V segment lost 5 bases, leaving 9 bases of the junction unmatched. The CDR3 length is 16 residues. CDR3 nucleotides: TGTGCCAGCTCAACGGTAGAGGGACAGGGGGTCTATGGCTACACCTTC. It translates to CASSTVEGQGVYGYTF.

The rearrangement links TRBV28 to TRBJ2-3, with TRBD1 as a possible D gene (5 bases). The CDR3 consists of 14 residues. The germline V gene encodes CDR1 MDHEN and CDR2 SYDVKM. Trimming removed 5 bases at V and 1 base at J, with 10 bases between. The CDR3 is CASSLSGRTDTQYF. In nucleotides, the CDR3 is TGTGCCAGCAGTCTATCAGGGCGCACAGATACGCAGTATTTT.

This chain connects TRBV6-5 to TRBJ2-3; 9 nucleotides match TRBD2. CDR1 and CDR2 (germline): MNHEY, SVGAGI. With V trimmed by 5 bases and J by 3 bases, 3 bases remained unmatched. The CDR3 extends over 14 amino acids. The CDR3 DNA reads TGTGCCAGCAGTAGCGGGAGGTTTACAGATACGCAGTATTTT. This gives the protein CASSSGRFTDTQYF.

Only a few counts were recorded for this clone. The rearrangement joins TRBV5-1 to TRBJ1-2; 8 nucleotides line up with TRBD1. From germline, CDR1 is SGHRS and CDR2 YFSETQ. CDR3 length: 15 residues. V lost 0 bases and J lost 3; bases outside the gene matches: 4. CDR3 nucleotide sequence: TGCGCCAGCAGCTTGGGAGGACAGGGCTACTATGGCTACACCTTC. Translated, it gives CASSLGGQGYYGYTF.

CDR3 in DNA: TGCGCCAGCAGCTCGACTGTGGCCCGCTTCGGTGAAGCTTTCTTT. As protein: CASSSTVARFGEAFF. The rearrangement uses TRBV5-1 and TRBJ1-1; the D is unclear. V lost 3 bases to trimming and J lost 7 bases, with 19 bases between them. CDR1 and CDR2 (germline): SGHRS, YFSETQ. CDR3 length: 15 residues.

This clone was seen a handful of times. The rearrangement joins TRBV19 to TRBJ2-1, with 9 positions matching TRBD2. This CDR3 has 15 amino acids. Germline CDR1 is LNHDA and CDR2 is SQIVND (reference sequence). The V segment lost 3 bases and the J segment 9 bases; nucleotides outside the gene matches: 9. The CDR3 DNA reads as TGTGCCAGTAGTATTCAGGGCGGGAGGGCCGCTGAGCAGTTCTTC. Translation: CASSIQGGRAAEQFF.

The J gene is TRBJ1-1, the V gene TRBV7-2; 7 bases align to TRBD1. The V and J ends lost 3 bases and 11 bases, in that order; junction bases with no gene match: 9. CDR1 SGHTA and CDR2 FQGNSA come from the germline V gene. This CDR3 spans 13 amino acids. The CDR3 sequence: CASSFPDRPRAFF. The CDR3 DNA reads TGTGCCAGCAGCTTTCCGGACAGGCCTAGGGCTTTCTTT.

The rearrangement joins TRBV30 to TRBJ2-3; D is possibly TRBD1 (5 bases). Trimming took 7 bases from V and 2 from J, leaving 13 bases between them. The CDR3 sequence is 13 residues long. CDR1 is GTSNPN, CDR2 SVGIG, per germline (reference sequence). This CDR3 reads CAFRRAPTDTQYF. CDR3 nucleotide sequence: TGTGCCTTTCGCAGGGCCCCCACAGATACGCAGTATTTT.

V is TRBV30 and J is TRBJ2-5; tentative D call: TRBD1 (5 bases). V dropped 0 bases and J dropped 2 bases, with 7 bases sitting between them. CDR1 is GTSNPN and CDR2 is SVGIG in the germline V gene (reference sequence). The CDR3 consists of 13 residues. The CDR3 sequence is CAWSVQEQETQYF. CDR3 DNA: TGTGCCTGGAGTGTACAGGAACAAGAGACCCAGTACTTC. Full variable domain (outside the CDR3, taken from reference TRBV30 and TRBJ2-5): SQTIHQWPATLVQPVGSPLSLECTVEGTSNPNLYWYRQAAGRGLQLLFYSVGIGQISSEVPQNLSASRPQDRQFILSSKKLLLSDSGFYLCAWSVQEQETQYFGPGTRLLVL.

This clone came up many times. The chain combines TRBV29-1 with TRBJ1-2; D gene unclear. Trimming took 3 bases from V and 6 from J, leaving 14 bases between them. The germline V gene has CDR1 SQVTM and CDR2 ANQGSEA. CDR3 length: 13 amino acids. Here the CDR3 reads CSVDFRRENGYTF. The CDR3, as DNA: TGCAGCGTTGATTTTAGGAGGGAAAATGGCTACACCTTC.

V usage is TRBV10-3 and J usage is TRBJ2-5; D is undetermined. The germline gives CDR1 ENHRY, CDR2 SYGVKD. This CDR3 is built from 13 residues. V was trimmed by 6 bases and J by 0 bases, leaving 8 bases between them. The CDR3 loop reads CAIRTDNQETQYF. CDR3 DNA: TGTGCCATCAGAACCGACAACCAAGAGACCCAGTACTTC.

The chain couples TRBV4-1 to TRBJ1-3; 7 bases map to TRBD1. CDR3 size: 15 residues. V lost 2 bases and J lost 1; bases outside the gene matches: 2. Per the germline V gene, CDR1 is MGHRA and CDR2 is YSYEKL. The CDR3 DNA is TGCGCCAGCAGCCAACAGGGACAGTCTGGAAACACCATATATTTT. This encodes CASSQQGQSGNTIYF.

The V call is TRBV7-6, the J call TRBJ2-7; 9 positions match TRBD1. Germline V gives CDR1 SGHVS, CDR2 FNYEAQ. CDR3 length: 17 amino acids. The ends lost 5 bases at V and 3 bases at J; junction bases unmatched: 14. The CDR3 loop is CASSPPRGQGNNYEQYF. The CDR3 DNA sequence: TGTGCCAGCAGCCCGCCTCGGGGACAGGGAAATAACTACGAGCAGTACTTC.

The chain links TRBV10-3 to TRBJ1-5; D possibly corresponds to TRBD1 (6 bases). The CDR3 totals 13 residues. V was pared by 6 bases and J by 5 bases, with 11 bases between. Looked up from germline, CDR1 is ENHRY and CDR2 is SYGVKD. Written as DNA, the CDR3 is TGTGCCATCAGGGACAGAGAAGATCAGCCCCAGCATTTT. It encodes CAIRDREDQPQHF.

This sequence joins TRBV9 and TRBJ2-1; TRBD2 aligns across 8 bases. The CDR3 runs 16 residues. The germline V gene encodes CDR1 SGDLS and CDR2 YYNGEE. V gave up 4 bases and J gave up 12 bases; unmatched junction bases: 18. The CDR3 bases are TGTGCCAGCAGCCTAGGGGGTAGCGGGACCACGGGTGGGCAGTTCTTC. Residues: CASSLGGSGTTGGQFF.

The chain has TRBV5-6 and TRBJ2-3; perhaps TRBD1 as D (6 bases). Trimming pared 1 base from V and 1 base from J, leaving 13 bases between. Looked up from germline, CDR1 is SGHDT and CDR2 is YYEEEE. This CDR3 has 16 amino acids. Here the CDR3 reads CASSLRQVRGTDTQYF. The DNA for the CDR3 is TGTGCCAGCAGCTTGAGACAGGTCCGTGGCACAGATACGCAGTATTTT.

This clone appeared once. The rearrangement joins TRBV7-8 to TRBJ2-1, with D perhaps assigned TRBD1 or TRBD2 (9 bases each). V was clipped by 0 bases and J by 4 bases, with 22 bases between them. There are 19 residues in the CDR3. Germline V lookup: CDR1 SGHVS, CDR2 FQNEAQ. The CDR3 DNA sequence: TGTGCCAGCAGCTTAGCTCGACAGGGGGGTGCGGGAGGGTACAATGAGCAGTTCTTC. Its translation: CASSLARQGGAGGYNEQFF.

The J gene is TRBJ1-2, the V gene TRBV6-5, with D maybe TRBD1 (6 bases). The germline V gene encodes CDR1 MNHEY and CDR2 SVGAGI. The CDR3 contains 15 residues. The V and J ends lost 0 bases and 4 bases respectively, with 12 bases between them. CDR3 residues: CASSYSNRAPYGYTF. The CDR3, as DNA: TGTGCCAGCAGTTACTCGAACAGGGCCCCCTATGGCTACACCTTC.

CDR3 coding DNA: TGTGCCAGCAGCCCCTCGGTCGGGAATTCACCCCTCCACTTT. Amino acids: CASSPSVGNSPLHF. The chain employs TRBV7-9 and TRBJ1-6; no reliable D call. The CDR3 is made up of 14 amino acids. V lost 5 bases, J lost 7 bases, and 12 bases lay in between. Per the germline V gene, CDR1 is SEHNR and CDR2 is FQNEAQ (reference sequence).

The gene calls are TRBV27 and TRBJ1-2, with 8 bases lining up with TRBD1. Unmatched junction bases numbered 5, after V lost 5 bases and J lost 9 bases. CDR1 and CDR2 from the germline V gene are MNHEY and SMNVEV (reference sequence). The CDR3 has 12 amino acids. The CDR3 DNA follows: TGTGCCAGCAGTCTCACAGGGGGAAGCTACACCTTC. It encodes CASSLTGGSYTF.

The genes are TRBV28 and TRBJ2-2; 9 positions agree with TRBD1. Germline lookup yields CDR1 MDHEN and CDR2 SYDVKM. With 6 bases clipped from V and 5 bases from J, the junction kept 4 bases outside the gene matches. CDR3 length: 14 residues. CDR3 in DNA: TGTGCCAGCAGACAGGGGGCTAGAACCGGGGAGCTGTTTTTT. Translation: CASRQGARTGELFF.

V gene TRBV27 combines with J gene TRBJ1-1; D may be TRBD1 (6 bases). The CDR3 length is 17 residues. The germline gives CDR1 MNHEY, CDR2 SMNVEV (reference sequence). Between the trimmed V and J ends, which lost 6 bases and 4 bases, there was a span of 24 bases. The CDR3 spells CASRLHRDKGRVTEAFF. The CDR3 DNA reads TGTGCCAGCAGACTACACCGGGACAAGGGCAGGGTCACTGAAGCTTTCTTT.

This CDR3 reads CASKYRGAYEQYF. The CDR3 DNA sequence: TGTGCCAGCAAGTACAGGGGGGCCTACGAGCAGTACTTC. The J gene is TRBJ2-7, the V gene TRBV27, with 8 bases that match TRBD1. Germline V lookup: CDR1 MNHEY, CDR2 SMNVEV (reference sequence). CDR3 length: 13 residues. The J segment lost 2 bases and the V segment lost 7 bases, leaving 4 bases of the junction unmatched.

The chain employs TRBV3-1 (or the pseudogene TRBV3-2) and TRBJ1-2, with TRBD1 matching 7 bases. CDR3 length: 14 amino acids. The V gene end was trimmed by 8 bases and the J gene end by 6 bases; junction bases not matched to a gene: 12. The germline CDR1 and CDR2 sequences are LGHDT and YNNKEL (reference sequence). CDR3 residues: CASRRQGQDNGYTF. In DNA, the CDR3 is TGTGCCAGCCGGAGACAGGGTCAAGACAATGGCTACACCTTC.

The CDR3 DNA is TGTGCCAGCGGACTACGCACAGATACGCAGTATTTT. It translates to CASGLRTDTQYF. The chain couples TRBV19 to TRBJ2-3, with D maybe TRBD2 (6 bases). The CDR3 runs 12 residues. Trimming pared 9 bases from V and 1 base from J, leaving 8 bases between. CDR1 LNHDA and CDR2 SQIVND come from the germline V gene (reference sequence).

This rearrangement joins TRBV9 to TRBJ1-2, with TRBD1 matching over 9 bases. Losses at the gene ends were 3 bases for V and 5 bases for J; bases not matched to a gene: 5. In germline, CDR1 is SGDLS, CDR2 YYNGEE. CDR3 length: 14 amino acids. The CDR3 reads CASSATGQGYGYTF. The CDR3 DNA sequence: TGTGCCAGCAGCGCAACGGGACAGGGTTATGGCTACACCTTC.

The chain recombines TRBV18 with TRBJ1-5, with 11 bases matching TRBD1. Germline V gene sequence: CDR1 KGHSH, CDR2 LQKENI. This CDR3 contains 15 residues. V was clipped by 5 bases and J by 7 bases; unmatched bases: 7. The CDR3 DNA is TGTGCCAGCTCAAGTGGACAGGGGGCGAGGCAGCCCCAGCATTTT. It translates to CASSSGQGARQPQHF.

This clone appeared a single time. The chain couples TRBV7-9 to TRBJ1-2; 7 bases line up with TRBD1. The CDR3 loop spans 15 amino acids. CDR1 and CDR2 from the germline V gene are SEHNR and FQNEAQ (reference sequence). J gave up 2 bases and V 7 bases, and 10 bases lay outside the gene matches. The CDR3 sequence is CASTERRGGNYGYTF. CDR3 DNA sequence: TGTGCCAGCACCGAAAGGCGAGGGGGCAACTATGGCTACACCTTC.

A remark on this clone: Other DNA sequences in this specimen translate into the identical CDR3. The chain combines TRBV7-2 with TRBJ1-5; D may be TRBD1 (5 bases). Trimming took 5 bases from V and 3 from J, leaving 14 bases between them. The CDR3 has 15 residues. CDR1 and CDR2 (germline): SGHTA, FQGNSA. In DNA, the CDR3 is TGTGCCAGCAGCCCTCTTAGGGGTTCCAATCAGCCCCAGCATTTT. This gives the protein CASSPLRGSNQPQHF.

The chain has TRBV5-6 and TRBJ2-1, with a tentative D call TRBD2 (6 bases). V was shortened by 1 base and J by 1 base, with 12 bases between the two germline ends. Germline V lookup: CDR1 SGHDT, CDR2 YYEEEE. This CDR3 region has 16 residues. CDR3 amino acids: CASSLSRSGSYNEQFF. CDR3 DNA sequence: TGTGCCAGCAGCTTGTCTAGGAGCGGGTCCTACAATGAGCAGTTCTTC.

About this clone itself: An end of the junction does not agree with germline; a read error may underlie this. J is TRBJ2-7 and V is TRBV11-2; TRBD2 aligns across 11 bases. The CDR3 sequence is 14 residues long. Germline V lookup: CDR1 SGHAT, CDR2 FQNNGV. The CDR3: CASNLGLAGTEQYF. In DNA form, the CDR3 reads TGTGCCAGCAACTTAGGACTAGCGGGTACCGAGCAGTACTTC. The full variable domain, completed using reference TRBV11-2 and TRBJ2-7, is EAGVAQSPRYKIIEKRQSVAFWCNPISGHATLYWYQQILGQGPKLLIQFQNNGVVDDSQLPKDRFSAERLKGVDSTLKIQPAKLEDSAVYLCASNLGLAGTEQYFGPGTRLTVT.